This TCR beta chain is from a study of response to subunit inactivated influenza vaccine. TCRdb re-called the RT-PCR reads through MiXCR, storing one row per CDR3 protein. The profile shows hundreds of thousands of distinct CDR3 sequences, around 13% of them singletons. Trimming took off 10 bases at V and 5 bases at J, with 8 bases between the two ends. Germline loops: CDR1 ENHRY, CDR2 SYGVKD. The CDR3 loop spans 11 amino acids. The input for sequencing was PBMCs from blood, taken roughly 2 weeks before vaccination. The TCR comes from a man aged 50 or older who received an inactivated influenza vaccine. V and J are TRBV10-3 and TRBJ1-4; D is undetermined. The CDR3 bases are TGTGCCACCCGATCAAATGAAAAACTGTTTTTT. As protein: CATRSNEKLFF.